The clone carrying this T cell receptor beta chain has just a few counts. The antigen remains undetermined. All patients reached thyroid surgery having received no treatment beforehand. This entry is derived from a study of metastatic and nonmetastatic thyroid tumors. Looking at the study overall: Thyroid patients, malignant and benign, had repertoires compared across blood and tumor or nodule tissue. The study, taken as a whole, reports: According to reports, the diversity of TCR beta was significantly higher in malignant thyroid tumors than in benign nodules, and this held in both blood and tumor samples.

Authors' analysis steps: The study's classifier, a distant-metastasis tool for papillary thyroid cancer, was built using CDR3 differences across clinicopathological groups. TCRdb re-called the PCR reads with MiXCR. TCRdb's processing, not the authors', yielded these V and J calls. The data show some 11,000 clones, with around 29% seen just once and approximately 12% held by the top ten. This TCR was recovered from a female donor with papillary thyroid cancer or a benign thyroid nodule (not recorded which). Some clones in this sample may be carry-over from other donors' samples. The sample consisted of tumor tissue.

This CDR3 reads CASSAGQGRRTNYGYTF. The CDR3 DNA is TGTGCCAGCAGTGCGGGACAGGGAAGGCGGACTAACTATGGCTACACCTTC. The chain joins TRBV2 to TRBJ1-2; 9 bases fit TRBD1. CDR1 SNHLY and CDR2 FYNNEI come from the germline V gene. Trimming cost V 4 bases and J 0 bases; bases outside gene matches: 9. This CDR3 is 17 amino acids long. Complete variable domain (other parts from reference TRBV2 and TRBJ1-2): EPEVTQTPSHQVTQMGQEVILRCVPISNHLYFYWYRQILGQKVEFLVSFYNNEISEKSEIFDDQFSVERPDGSNFTLKIRSTKLEDSAMYFCASSAGQGRRTNYGYTFGSGTRLTVV.